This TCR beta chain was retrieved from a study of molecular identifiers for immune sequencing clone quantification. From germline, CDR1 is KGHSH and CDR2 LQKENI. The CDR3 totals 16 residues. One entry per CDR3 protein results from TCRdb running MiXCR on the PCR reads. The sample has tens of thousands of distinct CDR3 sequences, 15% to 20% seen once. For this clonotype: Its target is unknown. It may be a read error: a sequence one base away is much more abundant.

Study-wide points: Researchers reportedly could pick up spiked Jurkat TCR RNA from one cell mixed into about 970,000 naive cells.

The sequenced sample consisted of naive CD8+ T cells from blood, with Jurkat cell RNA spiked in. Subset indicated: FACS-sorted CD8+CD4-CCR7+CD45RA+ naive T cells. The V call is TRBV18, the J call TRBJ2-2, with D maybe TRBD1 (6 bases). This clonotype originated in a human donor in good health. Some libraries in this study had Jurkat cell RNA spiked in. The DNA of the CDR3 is TGTGTCAGCTCAAATTACCGGGACATATACACCGGGGAGCTGTTTTTT. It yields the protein CVSSNYRDIYTGELFF.